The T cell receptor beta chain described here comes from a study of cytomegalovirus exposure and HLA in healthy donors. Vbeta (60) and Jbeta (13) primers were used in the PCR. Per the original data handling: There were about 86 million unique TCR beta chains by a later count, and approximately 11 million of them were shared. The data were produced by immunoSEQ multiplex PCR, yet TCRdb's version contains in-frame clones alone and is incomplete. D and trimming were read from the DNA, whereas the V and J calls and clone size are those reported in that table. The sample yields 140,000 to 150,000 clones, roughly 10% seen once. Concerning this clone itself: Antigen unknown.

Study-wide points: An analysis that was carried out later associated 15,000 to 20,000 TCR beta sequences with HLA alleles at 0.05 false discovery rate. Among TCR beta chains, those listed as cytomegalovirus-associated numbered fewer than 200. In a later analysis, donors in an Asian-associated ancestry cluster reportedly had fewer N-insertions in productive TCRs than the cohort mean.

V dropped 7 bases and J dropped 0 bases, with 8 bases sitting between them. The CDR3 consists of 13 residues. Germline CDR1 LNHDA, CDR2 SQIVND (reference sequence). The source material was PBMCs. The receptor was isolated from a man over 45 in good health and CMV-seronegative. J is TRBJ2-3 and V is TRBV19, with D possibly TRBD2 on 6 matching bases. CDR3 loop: CASKAGSTDTQYF. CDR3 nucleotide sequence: TGTGCCAGTAAGGCGGGGAGCACAGATACGCAGTATTTT.